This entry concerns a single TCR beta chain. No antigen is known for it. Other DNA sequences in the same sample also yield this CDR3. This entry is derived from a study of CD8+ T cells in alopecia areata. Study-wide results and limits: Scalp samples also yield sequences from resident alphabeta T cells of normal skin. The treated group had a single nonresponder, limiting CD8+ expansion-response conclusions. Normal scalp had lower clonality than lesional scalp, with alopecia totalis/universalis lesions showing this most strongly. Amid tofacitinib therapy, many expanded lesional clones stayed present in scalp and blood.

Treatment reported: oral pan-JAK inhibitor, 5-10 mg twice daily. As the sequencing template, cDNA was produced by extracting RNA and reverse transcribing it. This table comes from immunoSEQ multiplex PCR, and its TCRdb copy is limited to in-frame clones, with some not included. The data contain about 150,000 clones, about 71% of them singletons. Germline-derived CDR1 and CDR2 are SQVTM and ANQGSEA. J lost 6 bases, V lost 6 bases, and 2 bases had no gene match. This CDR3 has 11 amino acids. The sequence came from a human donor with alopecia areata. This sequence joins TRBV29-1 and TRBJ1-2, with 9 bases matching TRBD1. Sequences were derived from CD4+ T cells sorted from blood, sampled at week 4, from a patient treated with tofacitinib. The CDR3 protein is CSVGQGHGYTF. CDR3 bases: TGCAGCGTGGGACAGGGACATGGCTACACCTTC.